This passage covers 25 T cell receptor beta chains from one sample sequenced in a study of EBV T-cell therapy then PD-1 blockade in nasopharyngeal carcinoma. Regarding treatment: AdE1-LMPpoly-expanded autologous EBV-specific T-cell therapy followed by anti-PD-1 nivolumab. The protocol was immunoSEQ multiplex PCR, while the TCRdb copy is restricted to in-frame clones and leaves out a portion. Of roughly 21,000 clones detected, about 80% appear once; the ten largest clones hold approximately 30%. The antigens these receptors bind are not known. Sequenced material: CD8+ T cells from blood, taken between days 50 and 65 from a patient whose treatment included autologous EBV-specific T cells and nivolumab. These receptors all stem from a man in his forties or fifties with nasopharyngeal carcinoma.

This clone was detected only a few times. The CDR3 sequence: CSASWDRDNSPLHF. Here the CDR3 DNA reads TGCAGTGCTAGTTGGGACAGAGATAATTCACCCCTCCACTTT. The chain employs TRBV20-1 and TRBJ1-6; 7 bases align to TRBD1. Germline-derived CDR1 and CDR2 are DFQATT and SNEGSKA (reference sequence). The V and J ends lost 3 bases and 5 bases, in that order; junction bases with no gene match: 4. This CDR3 has 14 residues.

The J gene is TRBJ1-5, the V gene TRBV6-6; D is uncertain. The V gene's germline CDR1 is MNHNY and CDR2 SVGAGI (reference sequence). The ends were cut back, 3 bases at V and 9 bases at J, with 18 bases in the middle. CDR3 size: 15 residues. CDR3 protein: CASSYQTDGTWPQHF. CDR3 sequence (DNA): TGTGCCAGCAGTTATCAAACTGACGGTACGTGGCCCCAGCATTTT.

This sequence joins TRBV27 and TRBJ1-2, with a possible D match to TRBD1 (5 bases). This CDR3 has 13 residues. Between the trimmed V and J ends, which lost 5 bases and 8 bases, there was a span of 15 bases. Germline CDR1 and CDR2: MNHEY and SMNVEV (reference sequence). CDR3 in amino acids: CASSLWAGAGYTF. As DNA, the CDR3 is TGTGCCAGCAGTCTGTGGGCTGGGGCCGGCTACACCTTC.

This chain connects TRBV2 to TRBJ1-1; tentative D call: TRBD1 (5 bases). The germline V gene has CDR1 SNHLY and CDR2 FYNNEI. V was pared by 7 bases and J by 1 base, with 13 bases between. This CDR3 region has 14 residues. The CDR3 loop reads CASNWDRKNTEAFF. CDR3 nucleotide sequence: TGTGCCAGCAACTGGGACCGGAAGAACACTGAAGCTTTCTTT.

This clone counts as medium-sized (0.01 to 0.1%). This chain connects TRBV5-1 to TRBJ2-7, with 10 nucleotides matching TRBD1. The CDR3 has 15 amino acids. Germline loops: CDR1 SGHRS, CDR2 YFSETQ. Losses at the gene ends were 2 bases for V and 3 bases for J; bases not matched to a gene: 5. This chain's CDR3 is CASSFGTGDYYEQYF. The CDR3 nucleotides are TGCGCCAGCAGCTTCGGGACAGGGGACTACTACGAGCAGTACTTC.

The J gene is TRBJ2-7, the V gene TRBV9; TRBD2 matches 13 bases. The CDR3 has 15 amino acids. Germline CDR1 reads SGDLS; CDR2 reads YYNGEE. V shed 4 bases and J 3 bases; nucleotides not matched to a gene: 4. In DNA form, the CDR3 reads TGTGCCAGCAGCATGGGACTAGCGGGGAACTACGAGCAGTACTTC. It is translated as CASSMGLAGNYEQYF.

The genes are TRBV5-5 and TRBJ1-1; 7 bases align to TRBD1. With V trimmed by 4 bases and J by 1 base, 10 bases remained unmatched. This CDR3 comprises 16 residues. Germline V gene lookup returns CDR1 SGHKS and CDR2 YYEKEE (reference sequence). Here the CDR3 DNA reads TGTGCCAGCAGCGCAGAGCCGGGACAGAGGAACACTGAAGCTTTCTTT. Its translation is CASSAEPGQRNTEAFF.

The chain employs TRBV5-1 and TRBJ2-3; tentatively, D is TRBD1 (6 bases). The CDR3 covers 16 residues. V lost 0 bases and J lost 1, with 12 bases in between. In germline, CDR1 is SGHRS, CDR2 YFSETQ. CDR3 DNA sequence: TGCGCCAGCAGCTTGGCGCAGGGGAGCGGCACAGATACGCAGTATTTT. Amino acids: CASSLAQGSGTDTQYF. Full variable domain (outside the CDR3, taken from reference TRBV5-1 and TRBJ2-3): KAGVTQTPRYLIKTRGQQVTLSCSPISGHRSVSWYQQTPGQGLQFLFEYFSETQRNKGNFPGRFSGRQFSNSRSEMNVSTLELGDSALYLCASSLAQGSGTDTQYFGPGTRLTVL.

The chain couples TRBV19 to TRBJ2-2; D gene uncertain. Looked up from germline, CDR1 is LNHDA and CDR2 is SQIVND (reference sequence). The CDR3 is made up of 16 amino acids. The germline V and J ends were trimmed by 2 bases and 5 bases, with 15 bases remaining between them. The CDR3: CASSIRVLVITGELFF. As DNA, the CDR3 is TGTGCCAGTAGTATACGGGTTCTAGTTATTACCGGGGAGCTGTTTTTT.

This clone was seen a few times. The V and J genes are TRBV28 and TRBJ2-3; unclear D gene. Per germline, CDR1 MDHEN and CDR2 SYDVKM. Trimming removed 5 bases at V and 8 bases at J, with 17 bases between. The CDR3 is 14 amino acids. The CDR3 DNA sequence: TGTGCCAGCAGTCTGGACGGTATTCGTGTTACGCAGTATTTT. This sequence encodes CASSLDGIRVTQYF.

The V gene is TRBV9, the J gene TRBJ1-1; the D is unclear. In germline, CDR1 is SGDLS, CDR2 YYNGEE. Trimming removed 4 bases from V and 4 bases from J, with 17 bases in between. The CDR3 contains 15 residues. The CDR3 protein is CASSPPLGPGTEAFF. CDR3 DNA: TGTGCCAGCAGCCCGCCGTTAGGGCCGGGCACTGAAGCTTTCTTT.

This sequence joins TRBV7-6 and TRBJ1-2; D possibly corresponds to TRBD1 (5 bases). Trimming left V 1 base short and J 1 base short, with 19 bases between. The CDR3 sequence is 18 residues long. Germline-derived CDR1 and CDR2 are SGHVS and FNYEAQ. This CDR3 is CASSLVMGVGAINYGYTF. In nucleotides, the CDR3 is TGTGCCAGCAGCTTAGTCATGGGGGTAGGAGCGATTAACTATGGCTACACCTTC.

The chain employs TRBV18 and TRBJ1-2; D possibly corresponds to TRBD1 (6 bases). The V gene's germline CDR1 is KGHSH and CDR2 LQKENI. V shed 1 base and J shed 3 bases, with 12 bases lying between them. This CDR3 has 15 residues. The CDR3 DNA sequence: TGTGCCAGCTCACCACTCGACAGGCAAGACTATGGCTACACCTTC. Its translation is CASSPLDRQDYGYTF. Full variable domain (remainder filled in from reference TRBV18 and TRBJ1-2): NAGVMQNPRHLVRRRGQEARLRCSPMKGHSHVYWYRQLPEEGLKFMVYLQKENIIDESGMPKERFSAEFPKEGPSILRIQQVVRGDSAAYFCASSPLDRQDYGYTFGSGTRLTVV.

This clone has just one count. The rearrangement links TRBV12-3 or TRBV12-4 to TRBJ1-5; D is undetermined. The V gene lost 3 bases and the J gene lost 4 bases, with 4 bases spanning the gap. The CDR3 is 12 residues long. CDR3 DNA sequence: TGTGCCAGCAGTTTTGAGAATCAGCCCCAGCATTTT. This sequence encodes CASSFENQPQHF.

The chain combines TRBV2 with TRBJ2-5; no definite D call. V was shortened by 3 bases and J by 5 bases, with 10 bases between the two germline ends. The CDR3 totals 13 residues. The germline V gene has CDR1 SNHLY and CDR2 FYNNEI. The DNA for the CDR3 is TGTGCCAGCAGTGAGGCGGCCTCCGAGACCCAGTACTTC. It specifies CASSEAASETQYF.

The rearrangement links TRBV7-9 to TRBJ1-2; 9 bases are a match to TRBD1. The CDR3 loop spans 18 amino acids. Losses at the gene ends were 4 bases for V and 0 bases for J; bases not matched to a gene: 12. Germline assignment: CDR1 SEHNR and CDR2 FQNEAQ (reference sequence). The CDR3 sequence: CASSSRTGDVGANYGYTF. The CDR3 DNA reads as TGTGCCAGCAGCTCCCGGACAGGGGATGTCGGGGCTAACTATGGCTACACCTTC.

The CDR3 loop reads CASSQGGGLQPQHF. The CDR3 nucleotides read TGCGCCAGCAGCCAAGGGGGAGGGTTGCAGCCCCAGCATTTT. V and J are TRBV4-1 and TRBJ1-5; D not resolved. The CDR3 is made up of 14 amino acids. Trimming left V 1 base short and J 7 bases short, with 11 bases between. Germline V gene lookup returns CDR1 MGHRA and CDR2 YSYEKL.

V gene TRBV7-8 combines with J gene TRBJ2-1; tentative D call: TRBD1 (6 bases). The CDR3 spans 15 residues. The V end lost 6 bases, the J end lost 0 bases, and 12 bases lay between the germline ends. The germline V gene encodes CDR1 SGHVS and CDR2 FQNEAQ. CDR3 residues: CASRYRDNSYNEQFF. For the CDR3, the DNA is TGTGCCAGCAGGTACCGGGACAACTCCTACAATGAGCAGTTCTTC.

The chain carries TRBV4-3 and TRBJ2-6; 9 positions agree with TRBD1. The CDR3 is made up of 17 amino acids. The germline V gene has CDR1 LGHNA and CDR2 YSLEER. Trimming at V came to 3 bases and at J to 8 bases, leaving 11 bases not matched to a gene. CDR3 nucleotides: TGCGCCAGCAGCCAGGGAACCGGGACAGGGTATACCAACGTCCTGACTTTC. Translated, it gives CASSQGTGTGYTNVLTF.

This chain connects TRBV7-3 to TRBJ2-3; either TRBD1 or TRBD2 may fit D (6 bases each). This CDR3 has 13 residues. The germline gives CDR1 SGHTA, CDR2 FQGTGA. Trimming removed 0 bases at V and 6 bases at J, with 7 bases between. DNA for the CDR3: TGTGCCAGCAGCTTAACAGGGGGGGATACGCAGTATTTT. Translated: CASSLTGGDTQYF.

The count of this clone is one. This chain uses TRBV6-5 with TRBJ1-1; D is perhaps TRBD1 (6 bases). The CDR3 is made up of 13 amino acids. The germline CDR1 and CDR2 sequences are MNHEY and SVGAGI. The V end lost 0 bases, the J end lost 8 bases, and 10 bases lay between the germline ends. CDR3 coding DNA: TGTGCCAGCAGTTACTCAGCAGGGGACGAAGCTTTCTTT. Residues: CASSYSAGDEAFF.

V and J are TRBV5-3 and TRBJ1-2; unclear D gene. TRBV5-3 is known as an ORF, though its function is uncertain. Trimming shortened V by 6 bases and J by 8 bases, and 5 bases separated the two germline ends. The CDR3 totals 9 residues. CDR3 bases: TGTGCCAGAAAAGAAGGCTACACCTTC. Its protein product is CARKEGYTF.

This chain joins TRBV6-5 and TRBJ2-7; TRBD1 agrees at 7 bases. CDR1 is MNHEY, CDR2 SVGAGI, per germline. The CDR3 runs 13 residues. V dropped 2 bases and J dropped 4; count of bases not matched to a gene: 2. CDR3: CASSYGRGYEQYF. DNA for the CDR3: TGTGCCAGCAGTTACGGCAGGGGGTACGAGCAGTACTTC.

This clone was seen a handful of times. The genes are TRBV6-2 or TRBV6-3 and TRBJ1-1; possible D gene TRBD1, 5 bases. The CDR3 is made up of 12 amino acids. Germline assignment: CDR1 MNHEY and CDR2 SVGEGT. V was shortened by 4 bases and J by 5 bases, with 8 bases between the two germline ends. CDR3 region: CASSFRVTEAFF. The DNA for the CDR3 is TGTGCCAGCAGTTTCAGGGTTACTGAAGCTTTCTTT.

V usage is TRBV4-3 and J usage is TRBJ2-3, with TRBD2 matching 7 bases. The V and J ends lost 4 bases and 2 bases, in that order; junction bases with no gene match: 3. This CDR3 has 14 residues. Germline V lookup: CDR1 LGHNA, CDR2 YSLEER. As DNA, the CDR3 is TGCGCCAGCAGCCGGGGGGGTGACACAGATACGCAGTATTTT. Translation gives CASSRGGDTDTQYF.